This TCR beta chain was recovered during a study of fetal regulatory T cell absence and autoimmunity. Some clones are missing from TCRdb's copy, which holds only in-frame ones; the method was immunoSEQ multiplex PCR. The repertoire holds about 46,000 clones, just under 85% seen once, with approximately 0.37% in the top ten. Germline V gene sequence: CDR1 MNHEY, CDR2 SVGAGI. The V and J ends lost 4 bases and 3 bases respectively, with 15 bases between them. This CDR3 contains 15 residues. The source is a newborn boy with IPEX syndrome. Sequenced input: cord blood. This chain connects TRBV6-5 to TRBJ1-1, with D perhaps matching TRBD1 (6 bases). The CDR3: CASSLQGRLYTEAFF. CDR3 DNA sequence: TGTGCCAGCAGTTTACAGGGACGGCTCTACACTGAAGCTTTCTTT.